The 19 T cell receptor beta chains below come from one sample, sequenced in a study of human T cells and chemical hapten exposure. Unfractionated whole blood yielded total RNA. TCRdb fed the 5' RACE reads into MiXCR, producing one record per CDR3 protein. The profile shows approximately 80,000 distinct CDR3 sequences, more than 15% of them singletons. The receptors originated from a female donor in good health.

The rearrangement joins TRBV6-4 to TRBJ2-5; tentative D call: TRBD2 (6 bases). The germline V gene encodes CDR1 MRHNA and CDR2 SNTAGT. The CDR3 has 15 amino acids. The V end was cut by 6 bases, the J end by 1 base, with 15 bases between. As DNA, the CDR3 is TGTGCCAGCAGCGCTACCGGCGGGGCCCAAGAGACCCAGTACTTC. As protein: CASSATGGAQETQYF.

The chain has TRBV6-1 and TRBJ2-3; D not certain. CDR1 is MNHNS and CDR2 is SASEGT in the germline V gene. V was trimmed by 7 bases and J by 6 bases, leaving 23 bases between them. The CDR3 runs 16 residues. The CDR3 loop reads CASIMQAASPTDTQYF. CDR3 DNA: TGTGCCAGCATAATGCAGGCGGCATCCCCGACTGATACGCAGTATTTT.

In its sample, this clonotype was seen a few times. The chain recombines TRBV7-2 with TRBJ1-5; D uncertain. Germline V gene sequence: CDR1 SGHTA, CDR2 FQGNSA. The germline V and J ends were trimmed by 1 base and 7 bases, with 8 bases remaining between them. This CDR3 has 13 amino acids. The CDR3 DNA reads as TGTGCCAGCAGCTTAGATTTGGTCCAGCCCCAGCATTTT. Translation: CASSLDLVQPQHF.

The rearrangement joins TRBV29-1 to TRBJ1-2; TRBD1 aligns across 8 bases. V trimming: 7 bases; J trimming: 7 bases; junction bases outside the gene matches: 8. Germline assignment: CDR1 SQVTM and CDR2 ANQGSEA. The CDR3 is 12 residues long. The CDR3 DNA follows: TGCAGCGCATTGGACAGGGACAGTGGCTACACCTTC. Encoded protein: CSALDRDSGYTF.

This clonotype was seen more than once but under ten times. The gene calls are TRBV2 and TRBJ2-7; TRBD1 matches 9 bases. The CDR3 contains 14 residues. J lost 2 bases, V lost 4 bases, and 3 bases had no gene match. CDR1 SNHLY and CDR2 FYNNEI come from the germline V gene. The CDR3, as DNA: TGTGCCAGCAGTGTCGGGACAGGGCCCTACGAGCAGTACTTC. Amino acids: CASSVGTGPYEQYF.

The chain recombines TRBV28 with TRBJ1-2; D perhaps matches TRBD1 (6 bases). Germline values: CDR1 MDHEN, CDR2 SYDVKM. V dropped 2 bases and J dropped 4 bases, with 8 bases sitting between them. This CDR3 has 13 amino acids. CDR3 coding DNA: TGTGCCAGCAGTTTAGGGGGGCCCTATGGCTACACCTTC. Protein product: CASSLGGPYGYTF.

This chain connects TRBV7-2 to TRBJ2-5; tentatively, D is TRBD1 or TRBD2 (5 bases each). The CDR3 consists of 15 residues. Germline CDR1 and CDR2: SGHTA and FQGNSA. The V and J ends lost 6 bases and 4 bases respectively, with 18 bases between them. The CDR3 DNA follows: TGTGCCAGCAGTTGGCCCGGGACCCGAGGAGAGACCCAGTACTTC. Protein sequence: CASSWPGTRGETQYF.

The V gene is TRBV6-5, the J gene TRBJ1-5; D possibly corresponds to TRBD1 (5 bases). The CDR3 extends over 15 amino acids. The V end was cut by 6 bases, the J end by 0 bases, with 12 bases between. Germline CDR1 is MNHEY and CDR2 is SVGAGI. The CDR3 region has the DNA TGTGCCAGCAGCCCCGGACACAATAGCAATCAGCCCCAGCATTTT. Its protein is CASSPGHNSNQPQHF.

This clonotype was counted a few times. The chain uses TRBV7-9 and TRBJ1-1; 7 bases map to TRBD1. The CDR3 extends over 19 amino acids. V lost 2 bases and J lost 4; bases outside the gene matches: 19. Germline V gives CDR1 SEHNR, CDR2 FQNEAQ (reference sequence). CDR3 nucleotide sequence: TGTGCCAGCAGCTTAAATCCTCGGGACAGTCCCTTCTCTAGCACTGAAGCTTTCTTT. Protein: CASSLNPRDSPFSSTEAFF.

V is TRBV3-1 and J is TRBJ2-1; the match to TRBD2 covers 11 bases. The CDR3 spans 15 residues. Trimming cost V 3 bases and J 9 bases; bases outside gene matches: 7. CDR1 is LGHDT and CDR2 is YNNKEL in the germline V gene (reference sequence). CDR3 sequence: CASSHMVAGGPEQFF. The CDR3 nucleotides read TGTGCCAGCAGCCATATGGTAGCGGGAGGGCCTGAGCAGTTCTTC.

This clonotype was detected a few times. The CDR3: CASSAITGGGTEAFF. The CDR3 nucleotides are TGTGCCAGCAGTGCGATAACAGGGGGCGGAACTGAAGCTTTCTTT. The V gene is TRBV6-2 or TRBV6-3, the J gene TRBJ1-1; 9 bases fit TRBD1. V shed 5 bases, J shed 5 bases, and the junction held 9 bases outside the gene matches. Germline-derived CDR1 and CDR2 are MNHEY and SVGEGT. CDR3 length equals 15 residues.

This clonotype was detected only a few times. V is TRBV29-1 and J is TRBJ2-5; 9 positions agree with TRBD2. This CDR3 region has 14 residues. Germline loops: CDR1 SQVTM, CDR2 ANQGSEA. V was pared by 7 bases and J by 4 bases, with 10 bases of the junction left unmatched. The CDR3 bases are TGCAGCGCGGCGACTAGCGGAGGGGGAGAGACCCAGTACTTC. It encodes CSAATSGGGETQYF.

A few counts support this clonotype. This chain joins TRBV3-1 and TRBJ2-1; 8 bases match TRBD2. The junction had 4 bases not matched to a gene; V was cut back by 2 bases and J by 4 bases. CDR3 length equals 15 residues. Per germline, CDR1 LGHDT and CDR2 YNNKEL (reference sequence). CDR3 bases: TGTGCCAGCAGCCAACCGGGACTAGGGTACAATGAGCAGTTCTTC. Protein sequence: CASSQPGLGYNEQFF.

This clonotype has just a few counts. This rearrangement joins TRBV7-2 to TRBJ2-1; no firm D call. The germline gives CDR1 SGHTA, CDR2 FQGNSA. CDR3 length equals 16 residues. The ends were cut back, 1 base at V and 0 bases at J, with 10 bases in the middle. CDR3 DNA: TGTGCCAGCAGCTTAGGGTTGGTAAGCTCCTACAATGAGCAGTTCTTC. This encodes CASSLGLVSSYNEQFF.

CDR3 coding DNA: TGTGCCAGCAGCCAAAGCATCGGGACTTGGGGCTACACCTTC. Amino acid sequence: CASSQSIGTWGYTF. The chain combines TRBV3-1 with TRBJ1-2; D perhaps matches TRBD1 (5 bases). The CDR3 has 14 amino acids. V was cut by 2 bases and J by 8 bases, with 15 bases left in between. CDR1 LGHDT and CDR2 YNNKEL come from the germline V gene (reference sequence).

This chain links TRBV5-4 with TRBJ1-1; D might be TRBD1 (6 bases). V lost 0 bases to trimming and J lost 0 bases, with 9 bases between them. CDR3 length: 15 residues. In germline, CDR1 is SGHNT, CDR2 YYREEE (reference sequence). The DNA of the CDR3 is TGTGCCAGCAGCTTGGAAGGGACATTGAACACTGAAGCTTTCTTT. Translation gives CASSLEGTLNTEAFF.

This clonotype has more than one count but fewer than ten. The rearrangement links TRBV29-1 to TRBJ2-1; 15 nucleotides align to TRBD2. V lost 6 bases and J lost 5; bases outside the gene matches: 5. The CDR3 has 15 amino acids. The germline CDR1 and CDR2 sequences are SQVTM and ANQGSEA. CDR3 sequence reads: CSVARTSGRDNEQFF. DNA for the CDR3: TGCAGCGTCGCTCGGACTAGCGGGAGGGACAATGAGCAGTTCTTC.

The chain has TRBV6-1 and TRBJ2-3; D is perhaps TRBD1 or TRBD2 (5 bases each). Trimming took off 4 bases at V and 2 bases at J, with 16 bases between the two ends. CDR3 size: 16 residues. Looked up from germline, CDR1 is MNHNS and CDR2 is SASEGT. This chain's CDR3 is CASSGRPQGSTDTQYF. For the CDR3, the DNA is TGTGCCAGCAGTGGGAGGCCCCAGGGATCCACAGATACGCAGTATTTT.

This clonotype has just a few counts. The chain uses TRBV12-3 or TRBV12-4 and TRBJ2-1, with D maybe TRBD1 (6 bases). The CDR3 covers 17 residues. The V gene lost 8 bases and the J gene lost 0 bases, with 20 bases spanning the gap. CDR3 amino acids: CASSPEVRGSSYNEQFF. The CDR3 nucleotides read TGTGCCAGCTCACCTGAAGTGAGGGGGAGCTCCTACAATGAGCAGTTCTTC.